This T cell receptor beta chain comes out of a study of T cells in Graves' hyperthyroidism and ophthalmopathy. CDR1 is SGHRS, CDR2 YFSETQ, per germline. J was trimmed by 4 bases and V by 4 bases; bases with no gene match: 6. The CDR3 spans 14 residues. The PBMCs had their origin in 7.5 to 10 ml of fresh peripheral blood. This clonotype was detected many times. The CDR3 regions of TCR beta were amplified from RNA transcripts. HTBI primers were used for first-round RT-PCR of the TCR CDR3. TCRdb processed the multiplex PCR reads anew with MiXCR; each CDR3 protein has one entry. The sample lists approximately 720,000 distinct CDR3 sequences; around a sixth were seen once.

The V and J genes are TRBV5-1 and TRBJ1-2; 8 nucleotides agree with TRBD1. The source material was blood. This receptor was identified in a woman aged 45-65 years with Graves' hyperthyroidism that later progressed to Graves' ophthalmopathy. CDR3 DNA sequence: TGCGCCAGCAGCGAGGGACAGGAATCCTATGGCTACACCTTC. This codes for CASSEGQESYGYTF.